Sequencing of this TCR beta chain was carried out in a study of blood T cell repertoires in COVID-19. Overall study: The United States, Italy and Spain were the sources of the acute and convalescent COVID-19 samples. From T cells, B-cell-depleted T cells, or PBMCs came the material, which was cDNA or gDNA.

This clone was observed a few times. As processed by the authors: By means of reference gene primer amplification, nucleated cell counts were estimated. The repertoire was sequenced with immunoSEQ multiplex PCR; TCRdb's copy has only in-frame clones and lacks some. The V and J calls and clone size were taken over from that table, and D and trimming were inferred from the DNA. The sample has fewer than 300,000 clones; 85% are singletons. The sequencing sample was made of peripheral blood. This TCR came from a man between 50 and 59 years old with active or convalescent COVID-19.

For the CDR3, the DNA is TGTGCCAGCAGCGTAGATCAGGGGTCACCCCTCCACTTT. Translated: CASSVDQGSPLHF. This sequence joins TRBV9 and TRBJ1-6; D perhaps matches TRBD1 (6 bases). CDR1 and CDR2 (germline): SGDLS, YYNGEE. V was clipped by 0 bases and J by 10 bases, with 8 bases between them. This CDR3 has 13 residues.